The rows below give T cell receptor beta chains drawn from one sample of a study of T cell responses to AZD1222 COVID-19 vaccine. Here immunoSEQ multiplex PCR was the method, and the copy in TCRdb shows in-frame clones only, minus some. The sample records roughly 170,000 clones, roughly nine tenths being singletons. The sample here was peripheral blood, taken on day 0 of AZD1222 vaccination. The receptor source for this set is an adult in good health. The CDR3 runs from the conserved cysteine through the conserved F or W. The order of the fields is J gene, clone size, V gene, D gene, CDR3 length, CDR3 DNA, CDR3 protein. The D gene is left open where the match is weak. The size entry is marked missing in some rows and otherwise reads once, few, many or a size class.

J: TRBJ1-3
size: -
V: TRBV6-5
D: -
length: 16
DNA: TGTGCCAGCAGTTATTTCCAGGGATCATCTGGAAACACCATATATTTT
CDR3: CASSYFQGSSGNTIYF

J: TRBJ2-1
size: -
V: TRBV28
D: -
length: 14
DNA: TGTGCCAGCAGTAAGAAGCTTACCTACAATGAGCAGTTCTTC
CDR3: CASSKKLTYNEQFF

J: TRBJ2-7
size: -
V: TRBV6-1
D: -
length: 14
DNA: TGTGCCAGCAGTTATCCGGGCGTCCAACACGAGCAGTACTTC
CDR3: CASSYPGVQHEQYF

J: TRBJ2-3
size: -
V: TRBV3-1/TRBV3-2
D: -
length: 14
DNA: TGTGCCAGCAGCCAAGAACGGAGCACAGATACGCAGTATTTT
CDR3: CASSQERSTDTQYF

J: TRBJ2-5
size: -
V: TRBV7-3
D: -
length: 15
DNA: TGTGCCAGCAGCTTATATTCCCGGCCACAAGAGACCCAGTACTTC
CDR3: CASSLYSRPQETQYF

J: TRBJ2-7
size: -
V: TRBV7-2
D: TRBD1
length: 16
DNA: TGTGCCAGCAGCTTAGAGGGTGGGACAGGGGCGTACGAGCAGTACTTC
CDR3: CASSLEGGTGAYEQYF

J: TRBJ2-5
size: -
V: TRBV27
D: -
length: 13
DNA: TGTGCCAGCAGGGAGGGTGTCGTCGAGACCCAGTACTTC
CDR3: CASREGVVETQYF

J: TRBJ1-1
size: few
V: TRBV6-6
D: -
length: 13
DNA: TGTGCCAGCAACCGGGAGGCTCGGGATGAAGCTTTCTTT
CDR3: CASNREARDEAFF

J: TRBJ2-5
size: -
V: TRBV13
D: TRBD1
length: 14
DNA: TGTGCCAGCAGCTCTGGACAGGACCAAGAGACCCAGTACTTC
CDR3: CASSSGQDQETQYF

J: TRBJ1-2
size: -
V: TRBV6-6
D: TRBD1
length: 13
DNA: TGTGCCAGCAGTAATTACAGGGGCTTTGGCTACACCTTC
CDR3: CASSNYRGFGYTF

J: TRBJ1-5
size: -
V: TRBV18
D: TRBD1
length: 17
DNA: TGTGCCAGCTCACCACCTCCGACAGGGAGGGTCAATCAGCCCCAGCATTTT
CDR3: CASSPPPTGRVNQPQHF

J: TRBJ2-1
size: -
V: TRBV27
D: -
length: 14
DNA: TGTGCCAGCAGTTTAGATTCGACCTACAATGAGCAGTTCTTC
CDR3: CASSLDSTYNEQFF

J: TRBJ2-3
size: -
V: TRBV9
D: TRBD2
length: 15
DNA: TGTGCCAGCACCCGGACTAGCGGGGCAACAGATACGCAGTATTTT
CDR3: CASTRTSGATDTQYF

J: TRBJ1-3
size: -
V: TRBV28
D: TRBD1
length: 16
DNA: TGTGCCAGCAGCAAGCCGGGACAGCTCTCTGGAAACACCATATATTTT
CDR3: CASSKPGQLSGNTIYF

J: TRBJ2-7
size: -
V: TRBV7-6
D: -
length: 15
DNA: TGTGCCAGCAGCTTACCAGGGGCCCTGTCCTACGAGCAGTACTTC
CDR3: CASSLPGALSYEQYF

J: TRBJ1-1
size: -
V: TRBV30
D: -
length: 15
DNA: TGTGCCTGGAGAGGAAACAGGAGGCAGAACACTGAAGCTTTCTTT
CDR3: CAWRGNRRQNTEAFF

J: TRBJ1-4
size: -
V: TRBV7-9
D: -
length: 15
DNA: TGTGCCAGCACCCTCTTCCGGGGGGGAAGTGAAAAACTGTTTTTT
CDR3: CASTLFRGGSEKLFF

J: TRBJ2-7
size: -
V: TRBV3-1/TRBV3-2
D: TRBD2
length: 15
DNA: TGTGCCAGCAGCCAAGGGACTAGCGGGATATACGAGCAGTACTTC
CDR3: CASSQGTSGIYEQYF

J: TRBJ2-7
size: -
V: TRBV6-5
D: TRBD1
length: 15
DNA: TGTGCCAGCAGTTCGCGTGGGACAGGGTCCTACGAGCAGTACTTC
CDR3: CASSSRGTGSYEQYF

J: TRBJ2-1
size: -
V: TRBV4-1
D: TRBD2
length: 17
DNA: TGCGCCAGCAGCCAAGGCAACGGAGCGGGGAAGCACAATGAGCAGTTCTTC
CDR3: CASSQGNGAGKHNEQFF

J: TRBJ1-2
size: once
V: TRBV5-1
D: -
length: 16
DNA: TGCGCCAGCACCCTATATACAGTCGGGTTTAGTTATGGCTACACCTTC
CDR3: CASTLYTVGFSYGYTF

J: TRBJ2-2
size: -
V: TRBV10-3
D: -
length: 17
DNA: TGTGCCATCAGTGGGGGAGGTAGGGGAGGAAGCACCGGGGAGCTGTTTTTT
CDR3: CAISGGGRGGSTGELFF

J: TRBJ2-3
size: few
V: TRBV27
D: -
length: 17
DNA: TGTGCCAGCAGGGAGGTGGGGACTGCGGTCGACACAGATACGCAGTATTTT
CDR3: CASREVGTAVDTDTQYF

J: TRBJ2-1
size: once
V: TRBV3-1/TRBV3-2
D: -
length: 15
DNA: TGTGCCAGCAGCCAAGGTACCATGGTCTACAATGAGCAGTTCTTC
CDR3: CASSQGTMVYNEQFF

J: TRBJ1-2
size: once
V: TRBV5-1
D: -
length: 14
DNA: TGCGCCAGCAGCTTGGGAACAGGGTGGGAAAGCTACACCTTC
CDR3: CASSLGTGWESYTF

J: TRBJ1-4
size: few
V: TRBV30
D: -
length: 13
DNA: TGTGCCTGTAGGGGACCGATTAATGAAAAACTGTTTTTT
CDR3: CACRGPINEKLFF

J: TRBJ2-2
size: -
V: TRBV10-3
D: -
length: 15
DNA: TGTGCCATCAGTGAGTTGGCGGGGAACACCGGGGAGCTGTTTTTT
CDR3: CAISELAGNTGELFF

J: TRBJ1-2
size: -
V: TRBV27
D: -
length: 14
DNA: TGTGCCAGCAGTGTTGGGGGGACAAACTATGGCTACACCTTC
CDR3: CASSVGGTNYGYTF

J: TRBJ1-5
size: once
V: TRBV19
D: -
length: 12
DNA: TGTGCCAGTAGTCGGGGGGACCAGCCCCAGCATTTT
CDR3: CASSRGDQPQHF

J: TRBJ1-2
size: -
V: TRBV6-2/TRBV6-3
D: -
length: 12
DNA: TGTGCCAGCAGTCCACCAGACTATGGCTACACCTTC
CDR3: CASSPPDYGYTF

J: TRBJ2-3
size: -
V: TRBV6-6
D: -
length: 11
DNA: TGTGCCAGCAGTTACTCAGATACGCAGTATTTT
CDR3: CASSYSDTQYF

J: TRBJ1-2
size: -
V: TRBV7-2
D: -
length: 13
DNA: TGTGCCAGCGACCAGGCAGAGACTTATGGCTACACCTTC
CDR3: CASDQAETYGYTF

J: TRBJ2-6
size: -
V: TRBV15
D: -
length: 13
DNA: TGTGCCACCAGCATATACCGGGCCAACGTCCTGACTTTC
CDR3: CATSIYRANVLTF

J: TRBJ2-3
size: few
V: TRBV19
D: -
length: 13
DNA: TGTGCCTGTGGGGGATCTAGCACAGATACGCAGTATTTT
CDR3: CACGGSSTDTQYF

J: TRBJ1-4
size: -
V: TRBV20-1
D: TRBD1
length: 15
DNA: TGCAGTGCTAGTCAGATGACAGGGGGTTACGAAAAACTGTTTTTT
CDR3: CSASQMTGGYEKLFF

J: TRBJ1-5
size: -
V: TRBV14
D: -
length: 13
DNA: TGTGCCAGCAGCCAGGAACCGGGAGAGCCCCAGCATTTT
CDR3: CASSQEPGEPQHF

J: TRBJ1-2
size: once
V: TRBV19
D: TRBD1
length: 15
DNA: TGTGCCAGTTGTCCACCGGGACAGCTGCGCTATGGCTACACCTTC
CDR3: CASCPPGQLRYGYTF

J: TRBJ2-7
size: -
V: TRBV24-1
D: -
length: 11
DNA: TGTGCCACCAGTGAGCTCAACGAGCAGTACTTC
CDR3: CATSELNEQYF

J: TRBJ1-1
size: -
V: TRBV5-8
D: -
length: 12
DNA: TGTGCCAGCAGCCCTAGATGGGGTGAAGCTTTCTTT
CDR3: CASSPRWGEAFF

J: TRBJ1-1
size: -
V: TRBV7-2
D: -
length: 17
DNA: TGTGCCAGCAGCTTAGCGGCCATTGGGGGGGCCAGCACTGAAGCTTTCTTT
CDR3: CASSLAAIGGASTEAFF

J: TRBJ2-3
size: -
V: TRBV6-2/TRBV6-3
D: TRBD2
length: 15
DNA: TGTGCCAGCAGCTCCGGACTAGCGGGGAGAGATACGCAGTATTTT
CDR3: CASSSGLAGRDTQYF

J: TRBJ1-2
size: -
V: TRBV6-2/TRBV6-3
D: -
length: 14
DNA: TGTGCCAGCAGTTACTCAGGGCTCACGGGTGGCTACACCTTC
CDR3: CASSYSGLTGGYTF

J: TRBJ2-1
size: -
V: TRBV9
D: TRBD2
length: 16
DNA: TGTGCCAGCAGCGTAGTGGGAGCGGGGGGGCTAAATGAGCAGTTCTTC
CDR3: CASSVVGAGGLNEQFF

J: TRBJ2-1
size: -
V: TRBV20-1
D: -
length: 11
DNA: TGCAGTGGGAGCTCCTACAATGAGCAGTTCTTC
CDR3: CSGSSYNEQFF

J: TRBJ1-1
size: -
V: TRBV4-3
D: TRBD1
length: 15
DNA: TGCGCCAGCAGCCAAGATTTGGGGACAGGGGTTGGAGCTTTCTTT
CDR3: CASSQDLGTGVGAFF

J: TRBJ1-5
size: -
V: TRBV7-2
D: -
length: 15
DNA: TGTGCCAGCAGCTTAGAGTTAGGCCCCCTGAAGCCCCAGCATTTT
CDR3: CASSLELGPLKPQHF

J: TRBJ1-5
size: -
V: TRBV6-2/TRBV6-3
D: TRBD1
length: 16
DNA: TGTGCCAGCAGTTACTATCGGCAGGGGGCCAATCAGCCCCAGCATTTT
CDR3: CASSYYRQGANQPQHF

J: TRBJ1-1
size: -
V: TRBV7-6
D: -
length: 14
DNA: TGTGCCAGCAGCTCATCGACAGGACCAACTGAAGCTTTCTTT
CDR3: CASSSSTGPTEAFF

J: TRBJ2-7
size: -
V: TRBV15
D: -
length: 14
DNA: TGTGCCACCAGCAGAGAGATGACAGCCTACGAGCAGTACTTC
CDR3: CATSREMTAYEQYF

J: TRBJ2-1
size: -
V: TRBV19
D: TRBD1
length: 14
DNA: TGTGCCAGTAGTTTAATGACAGGGGGCACTGAGCAGTTCTTC
CDR3: CASSLMTGGTEQFF

J: TRBJ2-1
size: -
V: TRBV27
D: -
length: 16
DNA: TGTGCCAGCAGTTTAGGGGCGGGGGCGTTTTATAATGAGCAGTTCTTC
CDR3: CASSLGAGAFYNEQFF

J: TRBJ2-3
size: -
V: TRBV27
D: -
length: 16
DNA: TGTGCCAGCAGTTTATCGATAAGTGTTCGGGCAGATACGCAGTATTTT
CDR3: CASSLSISVRADTQYF

J: TRBJ2-7
size: -
V: TRBV7-9
D: -
length: 13
DNA: TGTGCCAGCAGCGTCTCAACAGGGACCGAGCAGTACTTC
CDR3: CASSVSTGTEQYF

J: TRBJ2-3
size: -
V: TRBV7-2
D: -
length: 14
DNA: TGTGCCAGCAGCTTACAGGGTAACACAGATACGCAGTATTTT
CDR3: CASSLQGNTDTQYF

J: TRBJ2-7
size: -
V: TRBV10-3
D: TRBD2
length: 17
DNA: TGTGCCATCAGAGAACCGGGACTAGGTGCTGAGGTTTACGAGCAGTACTTC
CDR3: CAIREPGLGAEVYEQYF

J: TRBJ2-7
size: -
V: TRBV3-1/TRBV3-2
D: TRBD1
length: 15
DNA: TGTGCCAGCAGCCAAGAAGGACAGGGGGCCCACGAGCAGTACTTC
CDR3: CASSQEGQGAHEQYF

J: TRBJ1-4
size: -
V: TRBV2
D: TRBD1
length: 19
DNA: TGTGCCAGCAGTCCAGAACCGGGACAGGGGCTTAGCGATAATGAAAAACTGTTTTTT
CDR3: CASSPEPGQGLSDNEKLFF

J: TRBJ2-7
size: -
V: TRBV24-1
D: -
length: 12
DNA: TGTGCCACCAGTGAGGACACCTACGAGCAGTACTTC
CDR3: CATSEDTYEQYF

J: TRBJ1-3
size: -
V: TRBV5-1
D: -
length: 14
DNA: TGCGCCAGCAGCCAGCCTGGACAGGGAAACACCATATATTTT
CDR3: CASSQPGQGNTIYF

J: TRBJ1-3
size: -
V: TRBV30
D: -
length: 15
DNA: TGTGCCTGGAGTGTACGTCAGGGAACTGGAAACACCATATATTTT
CDR3: CAWSVRQGTGNTIYF